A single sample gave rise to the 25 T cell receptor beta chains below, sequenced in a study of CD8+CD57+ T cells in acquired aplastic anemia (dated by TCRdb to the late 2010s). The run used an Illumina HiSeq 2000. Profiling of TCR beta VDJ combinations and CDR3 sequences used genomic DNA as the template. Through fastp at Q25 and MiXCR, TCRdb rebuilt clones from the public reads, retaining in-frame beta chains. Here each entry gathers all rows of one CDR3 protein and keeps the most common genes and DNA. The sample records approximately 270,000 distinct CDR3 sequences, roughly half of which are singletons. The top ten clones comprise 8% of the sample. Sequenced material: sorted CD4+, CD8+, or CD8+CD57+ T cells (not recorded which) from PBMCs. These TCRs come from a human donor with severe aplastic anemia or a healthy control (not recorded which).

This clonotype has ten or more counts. The CDR3 bases are TGTGCTAGTGGTTTCCAGCGGACAGGGTCCACCGGGGAGCTGTTTTTT. The encoded protein is CASGFQRTGSTGELFF. The chain combines TRBV12-5 with TRBJ2-2, with 8 bases matching TRBD1. Germline CDR1 reads LGHNT; CDR2 reads FRNRAP. This CDR3 has 16 amino acids. V lost 3 bases to trimming and J lost 4 bases; unmatched junction nucleotides: 7.

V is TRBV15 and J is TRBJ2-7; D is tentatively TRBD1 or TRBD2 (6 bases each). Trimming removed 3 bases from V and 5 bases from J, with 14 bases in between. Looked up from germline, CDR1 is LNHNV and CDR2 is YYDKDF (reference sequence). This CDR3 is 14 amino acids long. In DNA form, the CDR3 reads TGTGCCACCAGCAGTCTTCGGGGGCCCAACGAGCAGTACTTC. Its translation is CATSSLRGPNEQYF.

This chain's CDR3 is CASSPRTGNNQPQHF. The CDR3 DNA is TGTGCCAGCAGCCCAAGGACAGGGAACAATCAGCCCCAGCATTTT. V usage is TRBV9 and J usage is TRBJ1-5, with 8 bases lining up with TRBD1. Germline values: CDR1 SGDLS, CDR2 YYNGEE. The CDR3 has 15 amino acids. The V and J ends lost 4 bases and 3 bases, in that order; junction bases with no gene match: 6.

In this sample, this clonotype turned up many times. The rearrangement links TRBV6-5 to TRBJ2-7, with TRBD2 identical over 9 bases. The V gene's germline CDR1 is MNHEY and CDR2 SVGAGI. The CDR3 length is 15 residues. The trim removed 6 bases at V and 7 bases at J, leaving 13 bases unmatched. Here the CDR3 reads CASRPPGLAGEEQYF. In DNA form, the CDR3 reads TGTGCCAGCAGGCCACCGGGACTAGCTGGGGAGGAGCAGTACTTC.

The CDR3 loop reads CATSLAIPGRGYTF. In DNA, the CDR3 is TGTGCCACCAGTTTGGCTATCCCTGGTCGCGGCTACACCTTC. The chain recombines TRBV24-1 with TRBJ1-2; no clear D gene. The CDR3 totals 14 residues. Per germline, CDR1 KGHDR and CDR2 SFDVKD. The V gene lost 6 bases and the J gene lost 8 bases, with 18 bases spanning the gap.

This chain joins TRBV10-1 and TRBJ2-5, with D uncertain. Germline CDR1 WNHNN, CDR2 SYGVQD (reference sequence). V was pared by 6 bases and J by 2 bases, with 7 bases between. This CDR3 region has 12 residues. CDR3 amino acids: CASRGPQETQYF. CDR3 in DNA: TGCGCCAGCAGAGGGCCTCAAGAGACCCAGTACTTC.

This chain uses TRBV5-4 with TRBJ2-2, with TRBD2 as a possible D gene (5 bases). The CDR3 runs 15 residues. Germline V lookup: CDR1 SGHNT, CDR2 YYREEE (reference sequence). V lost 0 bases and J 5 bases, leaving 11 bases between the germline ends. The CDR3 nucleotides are TGTGCCAGCAGCTTGGCTCGGGGTCGGACCGGGGAGCTGTTTTTT. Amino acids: CASSLARGRTGELFF.

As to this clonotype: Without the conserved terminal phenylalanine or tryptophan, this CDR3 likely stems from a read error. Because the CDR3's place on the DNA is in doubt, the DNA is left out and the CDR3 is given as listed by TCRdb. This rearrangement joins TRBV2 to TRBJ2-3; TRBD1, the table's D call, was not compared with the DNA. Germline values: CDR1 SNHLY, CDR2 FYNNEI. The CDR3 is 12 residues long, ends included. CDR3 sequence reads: CASSEEGGTPTL.

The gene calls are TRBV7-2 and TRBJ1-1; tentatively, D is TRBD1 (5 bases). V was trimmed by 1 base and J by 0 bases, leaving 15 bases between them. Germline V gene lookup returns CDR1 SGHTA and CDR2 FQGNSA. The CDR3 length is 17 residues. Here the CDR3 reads CASSLGGMGVMNTEAFF. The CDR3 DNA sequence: TGTGCCAGCAGCTTAGGAGGGATGGGGGTTATGAACACTGAAGCTTTCTTT.

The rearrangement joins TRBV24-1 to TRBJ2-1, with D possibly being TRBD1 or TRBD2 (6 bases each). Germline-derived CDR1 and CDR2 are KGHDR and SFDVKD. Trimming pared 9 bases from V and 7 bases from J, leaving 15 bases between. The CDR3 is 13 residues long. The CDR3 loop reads CATSDRGRNEQFF. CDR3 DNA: TGTGCCACCTCAGATCGGGGGCGGAATGAGCAGTTCTTC.

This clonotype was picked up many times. The CDR3 protein is CASSQAGGGQYF. The CDR3 DNA reads TGTGCCAGCAGCCAAGCGGGGGGAGGCCAGTACTTC. The gene calls are TRBV3-1 and TRBJ2-5, with 7 bases matching TRBD2. Germline CDR1 LGHDT, CDR2 YNNKEL (reference sequence). The CDR3 consists of 12 residues. The J segment lost 10 bases and the V segment lost 1 base, leaving 3 bases of the junction unmatched.

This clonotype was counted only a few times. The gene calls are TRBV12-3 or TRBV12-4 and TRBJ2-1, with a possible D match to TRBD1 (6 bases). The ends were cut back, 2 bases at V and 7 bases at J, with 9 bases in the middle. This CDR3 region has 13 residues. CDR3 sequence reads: CASSLQGMNEQFF. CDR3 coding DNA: TGTGCCAGCAGTTTACAGGGGATGAATGAGCAGTTCTTC.

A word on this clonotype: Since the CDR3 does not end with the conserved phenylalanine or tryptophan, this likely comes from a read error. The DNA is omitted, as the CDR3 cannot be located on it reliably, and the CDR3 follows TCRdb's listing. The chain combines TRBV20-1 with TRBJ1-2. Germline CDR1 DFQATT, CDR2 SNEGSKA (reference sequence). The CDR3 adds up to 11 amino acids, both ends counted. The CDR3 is CSARDNYGCTV.

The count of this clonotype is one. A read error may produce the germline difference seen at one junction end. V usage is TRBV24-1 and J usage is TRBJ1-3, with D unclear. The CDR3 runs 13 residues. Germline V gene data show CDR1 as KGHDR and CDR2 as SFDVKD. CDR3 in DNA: TGTGCCACCAGTGACTTAGACGCAAGCACCGTATATTTT. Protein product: CATSDLDASTVYF.

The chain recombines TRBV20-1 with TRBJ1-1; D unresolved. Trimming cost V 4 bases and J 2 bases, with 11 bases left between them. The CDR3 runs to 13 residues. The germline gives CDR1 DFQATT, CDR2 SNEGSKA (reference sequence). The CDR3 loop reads CSATVQANTEAFF. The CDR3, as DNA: TGCAGTGCTACGGTCCAGGCTAACACTGAAGCTTTCTTT.

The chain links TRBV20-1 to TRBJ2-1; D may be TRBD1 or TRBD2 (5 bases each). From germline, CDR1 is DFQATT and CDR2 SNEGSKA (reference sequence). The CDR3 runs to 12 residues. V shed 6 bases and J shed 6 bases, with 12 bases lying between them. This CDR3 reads CSAVGPANEQFF. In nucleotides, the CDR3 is TGCAGTGCAGTGGGACCTGCCAATGAGCAGTTCTTC.

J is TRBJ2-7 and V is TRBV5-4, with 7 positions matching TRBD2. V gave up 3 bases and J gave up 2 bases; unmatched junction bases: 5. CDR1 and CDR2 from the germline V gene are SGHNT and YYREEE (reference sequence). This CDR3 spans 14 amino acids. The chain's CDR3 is CASSSWGGPYEQYF. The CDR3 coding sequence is TGTGCCAGCAGCTCGTGGGGAGGGCCCTACGAGCAGTACTTC.

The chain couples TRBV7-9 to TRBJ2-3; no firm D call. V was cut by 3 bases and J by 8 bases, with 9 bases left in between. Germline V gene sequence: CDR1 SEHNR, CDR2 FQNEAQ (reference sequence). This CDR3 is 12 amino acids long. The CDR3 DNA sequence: TGTGCCAGCAGCTTGGTACAAGCTACGCAGTATTTT. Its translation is CASSLVQATQYF.

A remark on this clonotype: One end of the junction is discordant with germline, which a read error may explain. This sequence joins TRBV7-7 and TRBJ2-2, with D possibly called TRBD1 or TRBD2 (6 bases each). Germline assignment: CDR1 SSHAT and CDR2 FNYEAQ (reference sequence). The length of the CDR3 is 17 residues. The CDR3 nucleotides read TGTGCTAGCAGCGAAGGATCGGGGGCAGGGAACACCGGGGAGCTGTTTTTT. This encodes CASSEGSGAGNTGELFF.

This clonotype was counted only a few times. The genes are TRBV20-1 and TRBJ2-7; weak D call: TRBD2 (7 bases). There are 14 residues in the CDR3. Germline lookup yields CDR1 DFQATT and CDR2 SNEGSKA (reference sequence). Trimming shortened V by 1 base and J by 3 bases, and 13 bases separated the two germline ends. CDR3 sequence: CSARGGGGDYEQYF. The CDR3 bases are TGCAGTGCTAGAGGGGGAGGGGGGGACTACGAGCAGTACTTC.

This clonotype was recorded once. In DNA form, the CDR3 reads TGTGCCAGCAGCCAATTGACAGGGACCGGGGAGCTGTTTTTT. Residues: CASSQLTGTGELFF. The chain is built from TRBV14 and TRBJ2-2; the match to TRBD1 covers 7 bases. This CDR3 has 14 residues. In germline, CDR1 is SGHDN, CDR2 FVKESK. V lost 2 bases and J lost 5; bases outside the gene matches: 2.

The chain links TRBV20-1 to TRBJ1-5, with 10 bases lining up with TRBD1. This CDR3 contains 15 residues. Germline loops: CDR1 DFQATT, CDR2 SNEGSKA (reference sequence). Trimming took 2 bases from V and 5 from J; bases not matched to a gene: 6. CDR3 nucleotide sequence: TGCAGTGCTAGACAGGCGGGACAGGGGTATCAGCCCCAGCATTTT. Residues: CSARQAGQGYQPQHF.

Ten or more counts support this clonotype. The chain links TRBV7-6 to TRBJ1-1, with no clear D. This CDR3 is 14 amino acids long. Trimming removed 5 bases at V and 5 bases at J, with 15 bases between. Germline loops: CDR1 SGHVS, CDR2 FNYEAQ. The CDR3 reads CASSPREGGTEAFF. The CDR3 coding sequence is TGTGCCAGCAGCCCCCGTGAGGGAGGGACTGAAGCTTTCTTT.

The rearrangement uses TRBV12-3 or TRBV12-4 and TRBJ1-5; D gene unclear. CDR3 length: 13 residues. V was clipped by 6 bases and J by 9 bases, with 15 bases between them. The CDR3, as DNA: TGTGCCAGCAGGCTCACGTGGACTGGGCCCCAGCATTTT. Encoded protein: CASRLTWTGPQHF.

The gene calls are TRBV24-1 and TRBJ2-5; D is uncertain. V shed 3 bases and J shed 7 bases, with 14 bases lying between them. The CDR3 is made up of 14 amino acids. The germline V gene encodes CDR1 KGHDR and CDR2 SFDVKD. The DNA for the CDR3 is TGTGCCACCAGTGATCTACACGGCCCAGGGACCCAGTACTTC. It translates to CATSDLHGPGTQYF.